This TCR beta chain was sequenced in a study of blood T cell repertoires in COVID-19. In the study overall: The samples span acute and convalescent COVID-19 from the United States, Italy and Spain.

In the original analysis: For nucleated cells, counts were estimated from reference gene primer amplification. Method: immunoSEQ multiplex PCR; TCRdb's copy keeps in-frame clones and lacks some. That table furnishes V, J and clone size, whereas the DNA furnished D and trimming. The sample yields hundreds of thousands of clones, roughly 87% seen once. The study recruited people aged roughly 18 to 95 years across about two dozen US areas. Participants' reported clinical history set cohort assignment. The germline V and J ends were trimmed by 1 base and 10 bases, with 12 bases remaining between them. The CDR3 spans 14 residues. Per the germline V gene, CDR1 is SGHDT and CDR2 is YYEEEE.

The sequenced material came from PBMCs or T cells enriched from blood (not recorded which). The rearrangement uses TRBV5-6 and TRBJ1-6; D might be TRBD1 (6 bases). This receptor was taken from a woman between 40 and 55 years old with acute COVID-19. Here the CDR3 DNA reads TGTGCCAGCAGCTTGTTACAGGGAGGGTCACCCCTCCACTTT. Translated, it gives CASSLLQGGSPLHF.